The 13 T cell receptor beta chains below were found in one sample sequenced in a study of T-cell memory formation after mild COVID-19. TCRdb re-analysed the 5' RACE reads in MiXCR, keeping a single row per CDR3 protein. The sample has fewer than 75,000 distinct CDR3 sequences, roughly an eighth seen once. Sequencing was performed on PBMCs or a T cell subset sorted from them (not recorded which). The source is a man between 18 and 35 years old who had mild COVID-19 (a few samples of this study predate the infection). Cell type and time point are not known.

A few counts support this clonotype. DNA of the CDR3: TGTGCCAGCAGCTTTGGGACTAGCGGGGGGTCAACCTACGAGCAGTACTTC. Protein sequence: CASSFGTSGGSTYEQYF. This chain joins TRBV11-2 and TRBJ2-7; 15 positions agree with TRBD2. V shed 3 bases, J shed 2 bases, and the junction held 5 bases outside the gene matches. The CDR3 has 17 residues. CDR1 SGHAT and CDR2 FQNNGV come from the germline V gene.

The chain is built from TRBV5-4 and TRBJ1-1, with no clear D. V was trimmed by 0 bases and J by 7 bases, leaving 13 bases between them. CDR1 SGHNT and CDR2 YYREEE come from the germline V gene (reference sequence). The CDR3 is made up of 14 amino acids. The CDR3 loop is CASSLDSSWGEAFF. The CDR3 DNA reads TGTGCCAGCAGCTTGGACAGTTCGTGGGGTGAAGCTTTCTTT.

There are many counts of this clonotype. V is TRBV20-1 and J is TRBJ2-4, with 11 bases fitting TRBD2. Germline CDR1 is DFQATT and CDR2 is SNEGSKA (reference sequence). V lost 6 bases to trimming and J lost 4 bases; unmatched junction nucleotides: 11. The CDR3 is 16 amino acids. CDR3 coding DNA: TGCAGTGCCCTCTTCTTAGCGGGGGGGCCTAAAAACATTCAGTACTTC. Translated: CSALFLAGGPKNIQYF.

This clonotype was seen at least ten times. The chain recombines TRBV7-2 with TRBJ2-2, with 7 positions matching TRBD2. J lost 1 base, V lost 0 bases, and 8 bases had no gene match. The V gene's germline CDR1 is SGHTA and CDR2 FQGNSA. This CDR3 spans 18 amino acids. The CDR3 reads CASSLAPPASGNTGELFF. The CDR3 nucleotides are TGTGCCAGCAGCTTAGCCCCCCCGGCTAGCGGGAACACCGGGGAGCTGTTTTTT.

Only a few counts were recorded for this clonotype. V and J are TRBV6-2 or TRBV6-3 and TRBJ2-7, with TRBD2 as a possible D gene (6 bases). The germline V and J ends were trimmed by 9 bases and 7 bases, with 22 bases remaining between them. Germline CDR1 is MNHEY and CDR2 is SVGEGT. The CDR3 sequence is 14 residues long. The CDR3 region has the DNA TGTGCCAGTTTGACGGAGGGACCGACGGGGGAGCAGTACTTC. It codes for CASLTEGPTGEQYF.

The table lists this clonotype with a few counts. This chain links TRBV24-1 with TRBJ2-3, with 12 bases identical to TRBD2. Germline-derived CDR1 and CDR2 are KGHDR and SFDVKD. The V and J ends lost 4 bases and 0 bases, in that order; junction bases with no gene match: 1. The CDR3 length is 16 residues. DNA for the CDR3: TGTGCCACCAGTGAGACTAGCGGGGGAAGCACAGATACGCAGTATTTT. Translating gives CATSETSGGSTDTQYF.

J is TRBJ1-2 and V is TRBV10-3; the D is unclear. This CDR3 comprises 13 residues. Germline-derived CDR1 and CDR2 are ENHRY and SYGVKD. The V end was cut by 6 bases, the J end by 4 bases, with 12 bases between. As DNA, the CDR3 is TGTGCCATCAGCTTCAGGAGCCGCTATGGCTACACCTTC. Translation: CAISFRSRYGYTF.

The chain employs TRBV5-5 and TRBJ2-7, with D possibly TRBD1 on 5 matching bases. Trimming shortened V by 0 bases and J by 4 bases, and 11 bases separated the two germline ends. Germline CDR1 SGHKS, CDR2 YYEKEE (reference sequence). The CDR3 spans 14 residues. CDR3 protein: CASSLAGSTYEQYV. The CDR3 nucleotides are TGTGCCAGCAGCTTGGCAGGGTCCACTTACGAGCAGTACGTC.

This clonotype appeared a few times. This chain links TRBV28 with TRBJ1-2, with D perhaps matching TRBD1 (6 bases). Germline V gives CDR1 MDHEN, CDR2 SYDVKM. The CDR3 loop spans 15 amino acids. Trimming took 2 bases from V and 4 from J, leaving 14 bases between them. The CDR3 region is CASSLGGAQGYGYTF. CDR3 sequence (DNA): TGTGCCAGCAGTTTAGGGGGGGCGCAGGGCTATGGCTACACCTTC.

This clonotype was detected a few times. This chain links TRBV7-7 with TRBJ2-3; D unresolved. V was cut by 5 bases and J by 4 bases, with 16 bases left in between. Germline-derived CDR1 and CDR2 are SSHAT and FNYEAQ (reference sequence). The CDR3 covers 15 residues. CDR3 DNA sequence: TGTGCCAGCAGCCCCGGACGGGCCCCGTCAGATACGCAGTATTTT. Residues: CASSPGRAPSDTQYF.

In this sample, this clonotype turned up a few times. V and J are TRBV2 and TRBJ2-3; D is perhaps TRBD1 (5 bases). Germline V gene sequence: CDR1 SNHLY, CDR2 FYNNEI. The CDR3 totals 14 residues. V was shortened by 4 bases and J by 2 bases, with 10 bases between the two germline ends. CDR3 region: CASSARTPTDTQYF. In DNA, the CDR3 is TGTGCCAGCAGTGCCAGGACACCCACAGATACGCAGTATTTT.

The table lists this clonotype with a few counts. The chain carries TRBV6-6 and TRBJ1-2; 7 nucleotides agree with TRBD1. CDR3 length: 15 amino acids. The germline CDR1 and CDR2 sequences are MNHNY and SVGAGI (reference sequence). The V gene end was trimmed by 1 base and the J gene end by 7 bases; junction bases not matched to a gene: 9. Here the CDR3 reads CASSYLGGTAAGYTF. CDR3 nucleotides: TGTGCCAGCAGTTACTTAGGTGGGACAGCAGCTGGCTACACCTTC.

The sample holds many counts of this clonotype. The chain carries TRBV20-1 and TRBJ2-1, with a weak D call TRBD2 (5 bases). CDR1 DFQATT and CDR2 SNEGSKA come from the germline V gene (reference sequence). The CDR3 loop spans 15 amino acids. Trimming left V 5 bases short and J 2 bases short, with 16 bases between. CDR3 in amino acids: CSARPSHGAYNEQFF. CDR3 DNA: TGCAGTGCTCGACCCTCTCACGGGGCCTACAATGAGCAGTTCTTC.